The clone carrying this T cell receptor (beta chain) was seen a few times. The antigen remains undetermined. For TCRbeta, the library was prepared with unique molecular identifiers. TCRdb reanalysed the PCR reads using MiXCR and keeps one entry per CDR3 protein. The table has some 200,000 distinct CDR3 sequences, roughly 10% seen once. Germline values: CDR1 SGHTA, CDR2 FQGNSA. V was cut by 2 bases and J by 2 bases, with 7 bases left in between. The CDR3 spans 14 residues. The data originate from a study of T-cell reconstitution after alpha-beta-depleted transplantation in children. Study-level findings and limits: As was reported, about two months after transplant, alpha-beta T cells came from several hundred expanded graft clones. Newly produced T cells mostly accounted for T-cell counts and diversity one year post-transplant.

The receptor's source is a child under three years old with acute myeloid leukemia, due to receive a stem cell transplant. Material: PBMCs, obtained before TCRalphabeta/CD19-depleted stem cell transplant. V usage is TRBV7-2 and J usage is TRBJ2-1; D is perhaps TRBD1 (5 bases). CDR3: CASSLMTAYNEQFF. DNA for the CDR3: TGTGCCAGCAGCTTAATGACAGCCTACAATGAGCAGTTCTTC.